What follows are 29 T cell receptor beta chains derived from one specimen sequenced in a study of identical twins. TCRdb re-called the 5' RACE reads with MiXCR, one entry per CDR3 protein. The sample includes 640,000 or so distinct CDR3 sequences, approximately 6.1% of them seen just once. The sequenced sample was naive T cells sorted from blood. These receptors were obtained from a young man in good health.

This clonotype has ten or more counts. The genes are TRBV12-3 or TRBV12-4 and TRBJ2-3, with TRBD1 matching 8 bases. This CDR3 contains 14 residues. The ends lost 2 bases at V and 3 bases at J; junction bases unmatched: 1. The CDR3 coding sequence is TGTGCCAGCAGTTTAACAGGGGGGACAGATACGCAGTATTTT. Translated: CASSLTGGTDTQYF.

The V and J genes are TRBV14 and TRBJ2-7, with D perhaps assigned TRBD1 or TRBD2 (5 bases each). Germline V lookup: CDR1 SGHDN, CDR2 FVKESK. V was clipped by 1 base and J by 2 bases, with 9 bases between them. The CDR3 has 14 residues. CDR3 in amino acids: CASSQAGPAYEQYV. CDR3 nucleotides: TGTGCCAGCAGCCAAGCGGGGCCAGCCTACGAGCAGTACGTC.

This clonotype was detected ten times or more. This rearrangement joins TRBV20-1 to TRBJ2-2; D ambiguous. From germline, CDR1 is DFQATT and CDR2 SNEGSKA (reference sequence). The V end lost 4 bases, the J end lost 1 base, and 7 bases lay between the germline ends. This CDR3 region has 13 residues. For the CDR3, the DNA is TGCAGTGCTATTTCGGGGAACACCGGGGAGCTGTTTTTT. This sequence encodes CSAISGNTGELFF.

This clonotype occurred many times. The V and J genes are TRBV27 and TRBJ2-3; no reliable D call. The CDR3 is 14 amino acids. Trimming stripped 2 bases from V and 0 bases from J, with 6 bases between. Germline V lookup: CDR1 MNHEY, CDR2 SMNVEV (reference sequence). In DNA form, the CDR3 reads TGTGCCAGCAGTTTACCCTCAAGCACAGATACGCAGTATTTT. It is translated as CASSLPSSTDTQYF.

This clonotype was observed a handful of times. The CDR3 loop reads CSASFRGTSRNEQFF. The CDR3 region has the DNA TGCAGTGCGAGTTTCAGGGGAACCTCCCGCAATGAGCAGTTCTTC. The rearrangement links TRBV20-1 to TRBJ2-1; possibly TRBD1 for D (6 bases). Germline values: CDR1 DFQATT, CDR2 SNEGSKA (reference sequence). Deletions cut 6 bases from V and 6 bases from J, with 21 bases between. This CDR3 has 15 amino acids.

The V and J genes are TRBV12-3 or TRBV12-4 and TRBJ2-6, with no clear D. The V and J ends lost 10 bases and 0 bases respectively, with 13 bases between them. The length of the CDR3 is 15 residues. The DNA of the CDR3 is TGTGCCATTTCCCCCAGGTCCTCTGGGGCCAACGTCCTGACTTTC. It codes for CAISPRSSGANVLTF.

The chain uses TRBV27 and TRBJ1-4, with 7 bases that match TRBD1. With 6 bases clipped from V and 4 bases from J, the junction kept 5 bases outside the gene matches. Germline lookup yields CDR1 MNHEY and CDR2 SMNVEV (reference sequence). This CDR3 has 14 residues. In DNA, the CDR3 is TGTGCCAGCAGCCGGACAGGCTTTAATGAAAAACTGTTTTTT. Translation gives CASSRTGFNEKLFF.

The chain recombines TRBV4-3 with TRBJ2-7; perhaps TRBD1 as D (5 bases). This CDR3 contains 15 residues. Trimming took off 0 bases at V and 2 bases at J, with 11 bases between the two ends. CDR1 and CDR2 (germline): LGHNA, YSLEER. The CDR3 nucleotides read TGCGCCAGCAGCCAAGACCCTCAGGGTCCCTACGAGCAGTACTTC. Residues: CASSQDPQGPYEQYF.

This clonotype was seen many times. The V and J genes are TRBV20-1 and TRBJ2-3, with TRBD2 identical over 11 bases. CDR1 and CDR2 (germline): DFQATT, SNEGSKA (reference sequence). J was trimmed by 0 bases and V by 5 bases; bases with no gene match: 10. The CDR3 is 17 amino acids. In DNA form, the CDR3 reads TGCAGTGCTGGGGGACAGCTAGCGGGAGGAAGCACAGATACGCAGTATTTT. Translating gives CSAGGQLAGGSTDTQYF.

The chain carries TRBV29-1 and TRBJ2-2; D is possibly TRBD1 (6 bases). CDR3 length: 13 amino acids. Per the germline V gene, CDR1 is SQVTM and CDR2 is ANQGSEA. V was pared by 7 bases and J by 4 bases, with 13 bases between. CDR3 coding DNA: TGCAGCGCGGCAGGGGTGAGCACCGGGGAGCTGTTTTTT. It is translated as CSAAGVSTGELFF.

The chain recombines TRBV20-1 with TRBJ1-4, with 8 bases matching TRBD1. The V segment lost 5 bases and the J segment 5 bases; nucleotides outside the gene matches: 13. This CDR3 has 16 residues. Germline CDR1 is DFQATT and CDR2 is SNEGSKA (reference sequence). CDR3 nucleotides: TGCAGTGCTTCTCGGGGACAGGTGATAGGAAATGAAAAACTGTTTTTT. Its translation: CSASRGQVIGNEKLFF.

This clonotype was seen ten or more times. V usage is TRBV29-1 and J usage is TRBJ2-2, with 11 positions matching TRBD2. After removal of 7 bases from V and 8 bases from J, the junction contained 6 bases not matched to a gene. Germline CDR1 is SQVTM and CDR2 is ANQGSEA. CDR3 length: 13 residues. The CDR3 sequence: CSGRLAGLGELFF. CDR3 DNA sequence: TGCAGCGGCCGACTAGCGGGATTGGGGGAGCTGTTTTTT.

The sample holds a few counts of this clonotype. CDR3 DNA: TGTGCCAGCAGCCCGAGGCCCGGACTAGCGGACTACAATGAGCAGTTCTTC. Residues: CASSPRPGLADYNEQFF. The V and J genes are TRBV11-2 and TRBJ2-1, with TRBD2 identical over 10 bases. J gave up 3 bases and V 5 bases, and 10 bases lay outside the gene matches. The CDR3 spans 17 residues. CDR1 is SGHAT and CDR2 is FQNNGV in the germline V gene.

This clonotype has a handful of counts. This rearrangement joins TRBV6-2 or TRBV6-3 to TRBJ1-1; perhaps TRBD1 as D (5 bases). V was cut by 2 bases and J by 5 bases, with 9 bases left in between. Germline CDR1 MNHEY, CDR2 SVGEGT. This CDR3 is built from 13 residues. The CDR3 loop is CASSYRWGTEAFF. In nucleotides, the CDR3 is TGTGCCAGCAGTTACAGGTGGGGGACTGAAGCTTTCTTT.

This clonotype occurred many times. The chain uses TRBV29-1 and TRBJ2-3; D is undetermined. The V end lost 8 bases, the J end lost 5 bases, and 11 bases lay between the germline ends. The germline CDR1 and CDR2 sequences are SQVTM and ANQGSEA. The CDR3 has 11 amino acids. The CDR3 here is CSPGWGDTQYF. CDR3 coding DNA: TGCAGCCCCGGTTGGGGAGATACGCAGTATTTT.

This clonotype was counted ten times or more. The chain combines TRBV12-3 or TRBV12-4 with TRBJ2-1, with 7 bases aligning to TRBD1. The V and J ends lost 7 bases and 6 bases, in that order; junction bases with no gene match: 9. This CDR3 spans 14 amino acids. For the CDR3, the DNA is TGTGCCAGCATTATACAGGGGTGGTTCAATGAGCAGTTCTTC. It yields the protein CASIIQGWFNEQFF.

The CDR3 coding sequence is TGTGCCAGCAGTGAAAGCCACCGGGACAGGGGTTACGAGCAGTACTTC. This sequence encodes CASSESHRDRGYEQYF. The rearrangement uses TRBV28 and TRBJ2-7; 10 nucleotides agree with TRBD1. V dropped 5 bases and J dropped 4; count of bases not matched to a gene: 11. CDR3 length equals 16 residues. The germline CDR1 and CDR2 sequences are MDHEN and SYDVKM.

In its sample, this clonotype was seen many times. The chain recombines TRBV5-1 with TRBJ2-3, with TRBD2 identical over 7 bases. Germline V gene lookup returns CDR1 SGHRS and CDR2 YFSETQ. J was trimmed by 2 bases and V by 3 bases; bases with no gene match: 6. The CDR3 loop spans 15 amino acids. CDR3 nucleotides: TGCGCCAGCAGCTCAGCGGGAACCCCCACAGATACGCAGTATTTT. Amino acids: CASSSAGTPTDTQYF.

This clonotype has a count of ten or more. V is TRBV20-1 and J is TRBJ2-5; TRBD2 matches 7 bases. Germline V gives CDR1 DFQATT, CDR2 SNEGSKA (reference sequence). This CDR3 is built from 12 residues. V shed 3 bases, J shed 2 bases, and the junction held 0 bases outside the gene matches. The CDR3 DNA reads TGCAGTGCTAGGGGGGGGCAAGAGACCCAGTACTTC. It encodes CSARGGQETQYF.

The V call is TRBV3-1, the J call TRBJ2-7, with 12 bases lining up with TRBD2. The CDR3 sequence is 14 residues long. J lost 5 bases, V lost 1 base, and 0 bases had no gene match. Germline assignment: CDR1 LGHDT and CDR2 YNNKEL (reference sequence). DNA of the CDR3: TGTGCCAGCAGCCAAGGACTAGCGGGAGACGAGCAGTACGTC. It translates to CASSQGLAGDEQYV.

The chain employs TRBV5-1 and TRBJ2-2, with TRBD2 matching 7 bases. From germline, CDR1 is SGHRS and CDR2 YFSETQ. Trimming at V came to 4 bases and at J to 6 bases, leaving 9 bases not matched to a gene. CDR3 size: 15 residues. CDR3 in DNA: TGCGCCAGCAGCAGAAGCGGGACGAGCGCCGGGGAGCTGTTTTTT. It yields the protein CASSRSGTSAGELFF.

CDR3 amino acids: CASSYSPLGSEQYV. CDR3 bases: TGTGCCAGCAGTTACTCCCCGCTTGGCAGCGAGCAGTACGTC. V usage is TRBV6-5 and J usage is TRBJ2-7; no definite D call. Germline assignment: CDR1 MNHEY and CDR2 SVGAGI. The CDR3 loop spans 14 amino acids. Trimming cost V 0 bases and J 6 bases, with 12 bases left between them.

This clonotype was counted many times. This rearrangement joins TRBV15 to TRBJ2-1, with D possibly TRBD1 on 8 matching bases. CDR3 length equals 16 residues. The V gene's germline CDR1 is LNHNV and CDR2 YYDKDF (reference sequence). Deletions cut 3 bases from V and 10 bases from J, with 22 bases between. CDR3 protein: CATSRARGRSGREQFF. The CDR3 nucleotides read TGTGCCACCAGCAGGGCCAGGGGGCGTTCCGGGAGGGAGCAGTTCTTC.

With regard to this clonotype: This may be a read error: a much more frequent sequence differs by one nucleotide. This chain links TRBV12-3 or TRBV12-4 with TRBJ2-7; D possibly uses TRBD1 or TRBD2 (6 bases each). CDR3 length: 14 amino acids. The CDR3, as DNA: TGTGCCAGCAGTTCAGCCGGGGGCTCCTACGAGCAGCACTTC. Translation gives CASSSAGGSYEQHF.

The chain recombines TRBV24-1 with TRBJ1-2, with D unresolved. The CDR3 length is 15 residues. Trimming cost V 3 bases and J 8 bases, with 18 bases left between them. In germline, CDR1 is KGHDR, CDR2 SFDVKD. The CDR3 is CATSDPNTFRGGYTF. The CDR3 DNA sequence: TGTGCCACCAGTGATCCCAATACATTCAGAGGCGGCTACACCTTC.

In this sample, this clonotype turned up many times. The chain uses TRBV7-2 and TRBJ2-5; D is ambiguous. Per the germline V gene, CDR1 is SGHTA and CDR2 is FQGNSA. The CDR3 is 13 residues long. With 6 bases removed from V and 5 bases from J, the gap between germline ends came to 13 bases. The CDR3 nucleotides read TGTGCCAGCAGTCCGGCTGAAATGGAGACCCAGTACTTC. Translation: CASSPAEMETQYF.

This clonotype has just a few counts. This chain connects TRBV11-1 to TRBJ2-3; possibly TRBD2 for D (5 bases). Trimming took 5 bases from V and 9 from J, leaving 9 bases between them. The germline CDR1 and CDR2 sequences are SGHAT and FQDESV (reference sequence). The CDR3 totals 11 residues. As DNA, the CDR3 is TGTGCCAGCAGCGCACTAGGGACGCAGTATTTT. This encodes CASSALGTQYF.

This clonotype was seen a few times. CDR3: CASSSGLAGARETQYF. DNA of the CDR3: TGTGCCAGCAGTTCCGGACTAGCGGGAGCCAGAGAGACCCAGTACTTC. The chain recombines TRBV7-9 with TRBJ2-5; 13 positions agree with TRBD2. The CDR3 totals 16 residues. The germline V gene has CDR1 SEHNR and CDR2 FQNEAQ (reference sequence). Trimming at V came to 6 bases and at J to 4 bases, leaving 8 bases not matched to a gene.

The chain is built from TRBV6-2 or TRBV6-3 and TRBJ2-7; TRBD2 matches at 14 bases. The junction had 11 bases not matched to a gene; V was cut back by 6 bases and J by 4 bases. This CDR3 has 17 amino acids. Germline V lookup: CDR1 MNHEY, CDR2 SVGEGT. The CDR3 here is CASRSFGTSGSSYEQYF. For the CDR3, the DNA is TGTGCCAGCAGGTCCTTCGGGACTAGCGGGAGTTCTTACGAGCAGTACTTC.